A single sample is the source of the 19 T cell receptor beta chains below, sequenced in a study of T cell repertoires in cytomegalovirus infection. TCRdb passed the reads through MiXCR, listing each CDR3 protein once. The sample contains roughly 230,000 distinct CDR3 sequences, about 12% of which appear only once. The material sequenced was PBMCs. Receptor source: a human donor in good health (CMV status not recorded). Some clones in this sample may be carry-over from other donors' samples.

This chain joins TRBV7-9 and TRBJ2-1; TRBD2 matches at 7 bases. V dropped 5 bases and J dropped 2; count of bases not matched to a gene: 9. Germline-derived CDR1 and CDR2 are SEHNR and FQNEAQ (reference sequence). This CDR3 region has 16 residues. DNA of the CDR3: TGTGCCAGCAGCCTAGACGGACTAGTCCCCTACAATGAGCAGTTCTTC. It translates to CASSLDGLVPYNEQFF.

In this sample, this clonotype turned up many times. V usage is TRBV2 and J usage is TRBJ2-7, with 11 bases aligning to TRBD2. Per germline, CDR1 SNHLY and CDR2 FYNNEI. V lost 5 bases to trimming and J lost 4 bases; unmatched junction nucleotides: 10. CDR3 length: 16 residues. CDR3 in DNA: TGTGCCAGCAGTCGAACTAGCGGGGGACCTCTTTACGAGCAGTACTTC. It encodes CASSRTSGGPLYEQYF.

The chain links TRBV5-1 to TRBJ2-1; D call uncertain. Germline CDR1 and CDR2: SGHRS and YFSETQ. With 3 bases removed from V and 4 bases from J, the gap between germline ends came to 5 bases. The length of the CDR3 is 12 residues. CDR3 protein: CASSSLYNEQFF. The DNA for the CDR3 is TGCGCCAGCAGCTCTTTATACAATGAGCAGTTCTTC.

This chain connects TRBV7-9 to TRBJ2-2; 14 positions match TRBD2. After removal of 5 bases from V and 2 bases from J, the junction contained 7 bases not matched to a gene. The CDR3 runs to 18 residues. Germline CDR1 SEHNR, CDR2 FQNEAQ (reference sequence). Here the CDR3 reads CASSASGLAGGNTGELFF. The CDR3 DNA reads as TGTGCCAGCAGCGCATCAGGACTAGCGGGAGGAAACACCGGGGAGCTGTTTTTT.

The chain is built from TRBV7-9 and TRBJ1-1; the D gene is possibly TRBD1 (6 bases). Per germline, CDR1 SEHNR and CDR2 FQNEAQ (reference sequence). The CDR3 spans 14 residues. V was pared by 3 bases and J by 4 bases, with 12 bases between. The CDR3: CASSLIRGATEAFF. The CDR3 DNA sequence: TGTGCCAGCAGCTTGATCAGGGGCGCCACTGAAGCTTTCTTT.

This clonotype was detected many times. This chain links TRBV6-1 with TRBJ2-5, with no clear D. The CDR3 has 12 residues. CDR1 is MNHNS and CDR2 is SASEGT in the germline V gene. V was pared by 8 bases and J by 5 bases, with 12 bases between. CDR3 nucleotide sequence: TGTGCCAGCCAACTTGCTGGGGAGACCCAGTACTTC. Amino acid sequence: CASQLAGETQYF.

This clonotype was detected many times. The DNA for the CDR3 is TGTGCCAGCAGCTTTCTGGACGGAGCTAACTATGGCTACACCTTC. It is translated as CASSFLDGANYGYTF. V is TRBV5-5 and J is TRBJ1-2; D is ambiguous. The CDR3 is 15 residues long. Germline V gene sequence: CDR1 SGHKS, CDR2 YYEKEE (reference sequence). The V and J ends lost 2 bases and 0 bases respectively, with 11 bases between them.

This clonotype was detected ten times or more. This rearrangement joins TRBV28 to TRBJ2-1; D may match TRBD1 or TRBD2 (5 bases each). V was cut by 7 bases and J by 4 bases, with 17 bases left in between. CDR1 MDHEN and CDR2 SYDVKM come from the germline V gene. CDR3 size: 15 residues. CDR3 sequence: CASTSGTRPYNEQFF. DNA for the CDR3: TGTGCCAGCACTTCCGGGACCAGACCTTACAATGAGCAGTTCTTC.

There are many counts of this clonotype. The V and J genes are TRBV7-2 and TRBJ1-2; D is perhaps TRBD1 (5 bases). The CDR3 length is 15 residues. Germline CDR1 is SGHTA and CDR2 is FQGNSA. Trimming took off 5 bases at V and 4 bases at J, with 17 bases between the two ends. The DNA for the CDR3 is TGTGCCAGCAGCCCCCCGCGGGGCTGGGGCTATGGCTACACCTTC. This gives the protein CASSPPRGWGYGYTF.

This clonotype occurred many times. The rearrangement links TRBV7-2 to TRBJ2-3; the D call may be TRBD1 or TRBD2 (6 bases each). This CDR3 spans 15 amino acids. V was pared by 1 base and J by 1 base, with 9 bases between. Germline values: CDR1 SGHTA, CDR2 FQGNSA. CDR3 sequence: CASSLVGGRTDTQYF. CDR3 nucleotides: TGTGCCAGCAGCTTAGTTGGGGGGCGCACAGATACGCAGTATTTT.

This clonotype was picked up a small number of times. The rearrangement uses TRBV5-1 and TRBJ2-3; 7 bases align to TRBD2. Unmatched junction bases numbered 5, after V lost 4 bases and J lost 3 bases. There are 14 residues in the CDR3. Germline V gives CDR1 SGHRS, CDR2 YFSETQ. As DNA, the CDR3 is TGCGCCAGCAGCCCTGACGGGAGGACAGATACGCAGTATTTT. Translated: CASSPDGRTDTQYF.

Details on this clonotype: This clone may be a read error of a much larger clone one base away. V and J are TRBV28 and TRBJ2-1; the D gene could be TRBD1 or TRBD2 (5 bases each). The V gene's germline CDR1 is MDHEN and CDR2 SYDVKM. CDR3 length: 13 amino acids. V was cut by 1 base and J by 11 bases, with 12 bases left in between. This CDR3 reads CASSLSATGQQFF. CDR3 nucleotide sequence: TGTGCCAGCAGTTTATCGGCCACGGGGCAGCAGTTCTTC.

The rearrangement joins TRBV6-2 or TRBV6-3 to TRBJ1-5; 8 nucleotides align to TRBD1. Trimming at V came to 5 bases and at J to 5 bases, leaving 8 bases not matched to a gene. Germline lookup yields CDR1 MNHEY and CDR2 SVGEGT. The CDR3 consists of 15 residues. CDR3 nucleotides: TGTGCCAGCAGTACCTCGGACAGGGACCATCAGCCCCAGCATTTT. Encoded protein: CASSTSDRDHQPQHF.

Only a few counts were recorded for this clonotype. The rearrangement links TRBV6-2 or TRBV6-3 to TRBJ2-3, with D possibly TRBD2 on 5 matching bases. The V gene's germline CDR1 is MNHEY and CDR2 SVGEGT. Trimming shortened V by 5 bases and J by 2 bases, and 8 bases separated the two germline ends. The CDR3 runs 13 residues. The CDR3 spells CASSKRNTDTQYF. The CDR3 nucleotides read TGTGCCAGCAGTAAGCGGAACACAGATACGCAGTATTTT.

The chain couples TRBV9 to TRBJ1-4, with no clear D. This CDR3 contains 12 residues. V shed 3 bases and J shed 7 bases, with 7 bases lying between them. The V gene's germline CDR1 is SGDLS and CDR2 YYNGEE. CDR3 nucleotide sequence: TGTGCCAGCAGCGACAGTACTGAAAAACTGTTTTTT. It codes for CASSDSTEKLFF. The full variable domain, completed using reference TRBV9 and TRBJ1-4, is DSGVTQTPKHLITATGQRVTLRCSPRSGDLSVYWYQQSLDQGLQFLIQYYNGEERAKGNILERFSAQQFPDLHSELNLSSLELGDSALYFCASSDSTEKLFFGSGTQLSVL.

This clonotype was found many times. V and J are TRBV4-3 and TRBJ1-5; TRBD1 might be the D (5 bases). Germline CDR1 and CDR2: LGHNA and YSLEER. The CDR3 is made up of 14 amino acids. Trimming left V 0 bases short and J 4 bases short, with 7 bases between. The CDR3 coding sequence is TGCGCCAGCAGCCAAGATGGGGGGAATCAGCCCCAGCATTTT. Translating it yields CASSQDGGNQPQHF.

This clonotype was observed many times. The chain uses TRBV30 and TRBJ1-5; maybe TRBD1 (6 bases). With 1 base removed from V and 5 bases from J, the gap between germline ends came to 18 bases. The CDR3 is 16 residues long. Germline-derived CDR1 and CDR2 are GTSNPN and SVGIG (reference sequence). For the CDR3, the DNA is TGTGCCTGGAGTGGGGAAGGGGACACGGGATATCAGCCCCAGCATTTT. This gives the protein CAWSGEGDTGYQPQHF.

This chain connects TRBV20-1 to TRBJ2-1; the match to TRBD1 covers 10 bases. This CDR3 has 15 amino acids. After removal of 0 bases from V and 8 bases from J, the junction contained 7 bases not matched to a gene. Germline V gene data show CDR1 as DFQATT and CDR2 as SNEGSKA (reference sequence). The chain's CDR3 is CSARDLGQGIYEQFF. For the CDR3, the DNA is TGCAGTGCTAGAGATTTGGGACAGGGGATCTATGAGCAGTTCTTC.

The chain employs TRBV29-1 and TRBJ2-2, with a tentative D call TRBD2 (5 bases). The CDR3 runs to 15 residues. CDR1 and CDR2 from the germline V gene are SQVTM and ANQGSEA. V was clipped by 6 bases and J by 5 bases, with 19 bases between them. CDR3 nucleotides: TGCAGCGTCTTTAGCCCCCGGGGATTTACCGGGGAGCTGTTTTTT. It yields the protein CSVFSPRGFTGELFF.